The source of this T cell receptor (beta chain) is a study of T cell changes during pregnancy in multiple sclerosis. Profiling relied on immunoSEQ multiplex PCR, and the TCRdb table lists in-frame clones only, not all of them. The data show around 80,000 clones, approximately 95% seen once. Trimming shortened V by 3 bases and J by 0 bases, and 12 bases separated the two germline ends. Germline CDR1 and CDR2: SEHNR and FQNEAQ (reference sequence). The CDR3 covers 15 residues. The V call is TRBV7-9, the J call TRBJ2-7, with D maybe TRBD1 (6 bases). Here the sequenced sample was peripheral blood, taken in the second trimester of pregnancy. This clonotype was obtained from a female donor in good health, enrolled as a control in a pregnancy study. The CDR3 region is CASSFQGTTSYEQYF. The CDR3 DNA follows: TGTGCCAGCAGCTTTCAGGGGACGACCTCCTACGAGCAGTACTTC.